This T cell receptor beta chain is drawn from a study of blood T cells in healthy people across ages. The second PCR ran about 6 to 12 cycles with a sample-barcoded 5' primer and J-beta primers. A 12-random-nucleotide template-switch adaptor tagged each cDNA molecule. TCRdb re-derived calls from the 5' RACE reads in MiXCR, one entry per CDR3 protein. Of roughly 800,000 distinct CDR3 sequences listed, 55% to 75% are singletons. The ends lost 6 bases at V and 0 bases at J; junction bases unmatched: 9. CDR3 size: 15 residues. Germline V gene lookup returns CDR1 DFQATT and CDR2 SNEGSKA (reference sequence).

The chain recombines TRBV20-1 with TRBJ2-3; TRBD2 agrees at 7 bases. Specimen: blood. This receptor was taken from a man aged 25 to 40 in good health. The CDR3 coding sequence is TGCAGTGCACTTACGGGGGGTACCAGCACAGATACGCAGTATTTT. Translated: CSALTGGTSTDTQYF.